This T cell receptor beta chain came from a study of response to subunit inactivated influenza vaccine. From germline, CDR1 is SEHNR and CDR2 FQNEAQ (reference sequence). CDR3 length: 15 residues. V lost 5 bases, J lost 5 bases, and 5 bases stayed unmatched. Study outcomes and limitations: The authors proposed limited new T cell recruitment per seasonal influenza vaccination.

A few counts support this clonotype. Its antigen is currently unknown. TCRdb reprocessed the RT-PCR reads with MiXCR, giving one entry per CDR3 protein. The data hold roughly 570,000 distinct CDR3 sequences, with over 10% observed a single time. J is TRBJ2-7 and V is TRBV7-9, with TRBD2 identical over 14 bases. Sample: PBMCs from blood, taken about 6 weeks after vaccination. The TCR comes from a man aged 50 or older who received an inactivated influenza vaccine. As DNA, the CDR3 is TGTGCCAGCAGCCCGCTGGGACTAGCGGGGGACGAGCAGTACTTC. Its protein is CASSPLGLAGDEQYF.